The T cell receptor beta chain under discussion was sequenced for a study of regulatory T cells in long-lasting Graves disease. Study in general: Graves' cases, newly diagnosed, had used antithyroid drugs under 3 months. Findings and caveats of the study: Persistent patients had more shared public clonotypes (around 2,800) than new patients (just over 950). Researchers reported studying only peripheral blood, not thyroid tissue.

Assembly of TCR beta libraries relied on iRepertoire HTBI primers together with Arm-PCR of CDR3 regions. TCRdb analysed the multiplex PCR reads with MiXCR anew, one entry per CDR3 protein. The data show fewer than 650,000 distinct CDR3 sequences, 16% seen once. This clonotype was found many times. No antigen is known for it. Time point of the sample: newly diagnosed GD, antithyroid drugs for less than 3 months. RNA from PBMCs was the source of the TCR library. In each case, Graves' disease was diagnosed per American Thyroid Association guidelines. This CDR3 comprises 15 residues. Germline values: CDR1 SGHTA, CDR2 FQGNSA. Trimming removed 1 base at V and 4 bases at J, with 12 bases between. The sample was also linked to a second study, of T cells in Graves' hyperthyroidism and ophthalmopathy.

The clonotype originates from a woman aged 25 to 39 with Graves disease. V is TRBV7-2 and J is TRBJ2-3; D unresolved. This specimen was peripheral blood mononuclear cells (PBMCs), taken at new diagnosis, from a patient treated with antithyroid drugs. CDR3 protein: CASSLGAGVPDTQYF. CDR3 bases: TGTGCCAGCAGCTTAGGGGCCGGAGTTCCAGATACGCAGTATTTT.